A selection of T cell receptor beta chains follows, all from one sample in a study of CD8+ T cells in alopecia areata. Here immunoSEQ multiplex PCR was the method, and the copy in TCRdb shows in-frame clones only, minus some. The sample shows fewer than 110,000 clones, roughly 89% of them seen only once. This specimen was CD8+ T cells sorted from blood, taken at week 24, from a patient treated with tofacitinib. Source of these receptors: a human donor with alopecia areata. Each CDR3 is given with its conserved first and last residue. D genes are given only for firm matches. Size is stated for part of the rows, as once, few or many counts, or as a class when the clone is expanded.

size: -
V: TRBV7-6
D: -
J: TRBJ2-7
DNA: TGTGCCAGCAGCTTAGGGGTGGGGGGGGCCTTCTACGAGCAGTACTTC
CDR3: CASSLGVGGAFYEQYF

size: -
V: TRBV4-3
D: TRBD2
J: TRBJ2-1
DNA: TGCGCCAGCAGCCAAGATACCGTAGCGGGGGTGGGTGAGCAGTTCTTC
CDR3: CASSQDTVAGVGEQFF

size: -
V: TRBV6-5
D: TRBD1
J: TRBJ1-2
DNA: TGTGCCAGCACCGAATTAGGGGGCAACTATGGCTACACCTTC
CDR3: CASTELGGNYGYTF

size: -
V: TRBV4-3
D: TRBD1
J: TRBJ2-7
DNA: TGCGCCAGCAGCCTCTGGACAGGGACCTACGAGCAGTACTTC
CDR3: CASSLWTGTYEQYF

size: -
V: TRBV5-1
D: -
J: TRBJ2-1
DNA: TGCGCCAGCAGCTTGGGCGGGGCGGACCTTTTCAATGAGCAGTTCTTC
CDR3: CASSLGGADLFNEQFF

size: -
V: TRBV5-1
D: -
J: TRBJ1-5
DNA: TGCGCCAGCAGCTTGGAAGGGGATAGCAATCAGCCCCAGCATTTT
CDR3: CASSLEGDSNQPQHF

size: -
V: TRBV15
D: -
J: TRBJ2-2
DNA: TGTGCCACCAGCAGAGATATGCGGGGGCACACCGGGGAGCTGTTTTTT
CDR3: CATSRDMRGHTGELFF

size: -
V: TRBV9
D: -
J: TRBJ2-1
DNA: TGTGCCAGCAGCGTAGCTACTATGAGGACTCTATACAATGAGCAGTTCTTC
CDR3: CASSVATMRTLYNEQFF

size: -
V: TRBV4-3
D: TRBD1
J: TRBJ1-1
DNA: TGCGCCAGCAGCGCTGGATGGGACAGGACGACTTGGAACACTGAAGCTTTCTTT
CDR3: CASSAGWDRTTWNTEAFF

size: -
V: TRBV4-2
D: -
J: TRBJ2-3
DNA: TGTGCCAGCAGCCAAGATCTTGTGCTAGAGAACACAGATACGCAGTATTTT
CDR3: CASSQDLVLENTDTQYF

size: once
V: TRBV7-2
D: -
J: TRBJ2-7
DNA: TGTGCCAGCAGCTTAGCAGGGGGAGTGATCTACGAGCAGTACTTC
CDR3: CASSLAGGVIYEQYF

size: -
V: TRBV6-5
D: -
J: TRBJ2-2
DNA: TGTGCCAGCAGTTACGGCGTGGATACCGGGGAGCTGTTTTTT
CDR3: CASSYGVDTGELFF

size: -
V: TRBV7-9
D: TRBD1
J: TRBJ2-7
DNA: TGTGCCAGCAGCTCAAAGGCGGCGGGACAGGGGACCTACGAGCAGTACTTC
CDR3: CASSSKAAGQGTYEQYF

size: few
V: TRBV29-1
D: -
J: TRBJ2-2
DNA: TGCAGCGTTGCGGACCTTACCGGGGAGCTGTTTTTT
CDR3: CSVADLTGELFF

size: -
V: TRBV5-6
D: TRBD1
J: TRBJ1-6
DNA: TGTGCCAGCAGCATGGCAACGACAGGGTTTCTCTCACCCCTCCACTTT
CDR3: CASSMATTGFLSPLHF

size: few
V: TRBV29-1
D: TRBD2
J: TRBJ2-1
DNA: TGCAGCGTTGTAGGCGGGGGGGCCTTACATGAGCAGTTCTTC
CDR3: CSVVGGGALHEQFF

size: once
V: TRBV2
D: -
J: TRBJ2-4
DNA: TGTGCCAGCAGTGAAGCGATGGGGGAAGTTGGAAACATTCAGTACTTC
CDR3: CASSEAMGEVGNIQYF

size: few
V: TRBV10-3
D: TRBD1
J: TRBJ2-7
DNA: TGTGCCATCAGTTTAGGACAGGGGGAAGGCGAGCAGTACTTC
CDR3: CAISLGQGEGEQYF

size: -
V: TRBV11-2
D: -
J: TRBJ2-7
DNA: TGTGCCAGCAGTCTTGTAGGAGGCGGCCCCAACGAGCAGTACTTC
CDR3: CASSLVGGGPNEQYF

size: -
V: TRBV7-9
D: -
J: TRBJ2-1
DNA: TGTGCCAGCAGCTTGGATGAGCAGTTCTTC
CDR3: CASSLDEQFF

size: -
V: TRBV14
D: -
J: TRBJ2-2
DNA: TGTGCCAGCAGCCCCGGCACCAGCACCGGGGAGCTGTTTTTT
CDR3: CASSPGTSTGELFF

size: once
V: TRBV14
D: TRBD1
J: TRBJ1-1
DNA: TGTGCCAGCAGCCTCGGGACAGGGGGCGCGAGAACTGAAGCTTTCTTT
CDR3: CASSLGTGGARTEAFF

size: few
V: TRBV7-2
D: TRBD2
J: TRBJ2-1
DNA: TGTGCCAGCAGCTTGCTAGCGGGGGGCTACAATGAGCAGTTCTTC
CDR3: CASSLLAGGYNEQFF

size: -
V: TRBV29-1
D: -
J: TRBJ2-7
DNA: TGCAGCGTTCTTCCCGGAGACCGCTACGAGCAGTACTTC
CDR3: CSVLPGDRYEQYF

size: few
V: TRBV7-6
D: -
J: TRBJ2-7
DNA: TGTGCCAGCAGCTTGAGGGACACCGGCGAGCAGTACTTC
CDR3: CASSLRDTGEQYF

size: -
V: TRBV7-9
D: TRBD1
J: TRBJ2-1
DNA: TGTGCCAGCAGCTCCGGACAGGGAGACTACAATGAGCAGTTCTTC
CDR3: CASSSGQGDYNEQFF

size: -
V: TRBV4-1
D: TRBD1
J: TRBJ2-3
DNA: TGCGCCAGCAGCCAAACAGGGGGCGGCACAGATACGCAGTATTTT
CDR3: CASSQTGGGTDTQYF

size: few
V: TRBV10-3
D: TRBD2
J: TRBJ2-1
DNA: TGTGCCATCAGTGGGAGTGAGCGGGGGGCCTACAATGAGCAGTTCTTC
CDR3: CAISGSERGAYNEQFF

size: -
V: TRBV4-3
D: TRBD1
J: TRBJ2-5
DNA: TGCGCCAGCAGCCAAGACGGGGACAGGGAAGAGACCCAGTACTTC
CDR3: CASSQDGDREETQYF

size: -
V: TRBV7-7
D: -
J: TRBJ2-7
DNA: TGTGCTAGCAGCTTAGACACTACCTACGAGCAGTACTTC
CDR3: CASSLDTTYEQYF

size: -
V: TRBV5-1
D: -
J: TRBJ2-7
DNA: TGCGCCAGCAGCTTGGTTCTCAGGGCCAGCTCCTACGAGCAGTACTTC
CDR3: CASSLVLRASSYEQYF

size: -
V: TRBV7-9
D: -
J: TRBJ2-5
DNA: TGTGCCAGCAGCTTAGAGGGCCGAGGAGAGACCCAGTACTTC
CDR3: CASSLEGRGETQYF

size: -
V: TRBV7-9
D: -
J: TRBJ1-1
DNA: TGTGCCAGCAGCTTAGCGGACGCATATGACCATGACACTGAAGCTTTCTTT
CDR3: CASSLADAYDHDTEAFF

size: -
V: TRBV13
D: -
J: TRBJ2-3
DNA: TGTGCCAGCAGCTTAGGGTCGGGGGTAACAGATACGCAGTATTTT
CDR3: CASSLGSGVTDTQYF

size: -
V: TRBV7-8
D: -
J: TRBJ2-7
DNA: TGTGCCAGCAGCTTAGAGGGGCTCGGGTTACCCTACGAGCAGTACTTC
CDR3: CASSLEGLGLPYEQYF

size: -
V: TRBV27
D: TRBD2
J: TRBJ2-1
DNA: TGTGCCAGCAGTTCCTCCCCTCCGGGAGGGGACTATGAGCAGTTCTTC
CDR3: CASSSSPPGGDYEQFF

size: -
V: TRBV4-3
D: TRBD2
J: TRBJ2-1
DNA: TGCGCCAGCAGCCAAGTCTTTAGCGGGATCTACTTTTACAATGAGCAGTTCTTC
CDR3: CASSQVFSGIYFYNEQFF

size: once
V: TRBV30
D: -
J: TRBJ2-7
DNA: TGTGCCTGGAGTGTAGTGGGGGCAGGAGAGCAGTACTTC
CDR3: CAWSVVGAGEQYF

size: -
V: TRBV7-9
D: -
J: TRBJ2-1
DNA: TGTGCCAGCAGCCCTTACGATAATGAGCAGTTCTTC
CDR3: CASSPYDNEQFF

size: -
V: TRBV4-1
D: TRBD1
J: TRBJ2-7
DNA: TGCGCCAGCAGCCAGAAGACAGGGAGTTACGAGCAGTACTTC
CDR3: CASSQKTGSYEQYF

size: -
V: TRBV4-3
D: -
J: TRBJ2-3
DNA: TGCGCCAGCAGCAAGTTACAAGCAGAGGCAGATACGCAGTATTTT
CDR3: CASSKLQAEADTQYF